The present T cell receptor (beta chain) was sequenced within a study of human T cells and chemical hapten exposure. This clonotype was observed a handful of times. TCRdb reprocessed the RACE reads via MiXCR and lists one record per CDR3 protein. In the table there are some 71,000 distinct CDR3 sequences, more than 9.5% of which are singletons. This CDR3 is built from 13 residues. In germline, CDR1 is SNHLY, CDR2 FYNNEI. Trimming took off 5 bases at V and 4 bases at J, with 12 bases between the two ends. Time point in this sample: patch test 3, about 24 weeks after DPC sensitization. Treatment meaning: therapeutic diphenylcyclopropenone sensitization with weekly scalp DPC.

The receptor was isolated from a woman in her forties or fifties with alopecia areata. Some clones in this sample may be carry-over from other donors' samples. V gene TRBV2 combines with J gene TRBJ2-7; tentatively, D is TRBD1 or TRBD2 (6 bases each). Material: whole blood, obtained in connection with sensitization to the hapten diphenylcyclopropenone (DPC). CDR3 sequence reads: CASSPTRGYEQYF. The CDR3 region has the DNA TGTGCCAGCAGTCCGACTAGGGGGTACGAGCAGTACTTC.